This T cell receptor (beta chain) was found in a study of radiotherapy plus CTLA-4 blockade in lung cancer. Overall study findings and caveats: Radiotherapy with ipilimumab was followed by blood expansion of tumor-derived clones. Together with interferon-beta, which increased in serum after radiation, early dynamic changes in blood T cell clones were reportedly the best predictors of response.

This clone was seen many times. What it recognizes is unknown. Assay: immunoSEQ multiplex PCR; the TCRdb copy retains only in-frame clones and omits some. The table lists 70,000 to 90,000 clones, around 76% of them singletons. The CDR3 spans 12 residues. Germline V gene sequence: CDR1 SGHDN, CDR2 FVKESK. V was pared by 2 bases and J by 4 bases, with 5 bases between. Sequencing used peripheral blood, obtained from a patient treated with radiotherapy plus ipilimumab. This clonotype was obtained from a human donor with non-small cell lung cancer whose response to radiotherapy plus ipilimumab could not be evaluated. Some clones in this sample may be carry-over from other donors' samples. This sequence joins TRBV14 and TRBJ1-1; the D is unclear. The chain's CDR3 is CASSQWATEAFF. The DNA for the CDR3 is TGTGCCAGCAGCCAATGGGCCACTGAAGCTTTCTTT.